These 9 T cell receptor beta chains came from one sample sequenced in a study of OX40 agonist ivuxolimab in advanced cancers. Produced via immunoSEQ multiplex PCR; TCRdb's table is partial and in-frame only. In the table there are some 80,000 clones, approximately 84% of which are singletons. Material: CD4+ or CD8+ T cells sorted from blood, obtained in a trial of the OX40 agonist ivuxolimab. All receptors come from an adult with an advanced solid tumor such as melanoma, head and neck, liver or kidney cancer.

J is TRBJ1-1 and V is TRBV7-6; TRBD1 agrees at 12 bases. V lost 3 bases to trimming and J lost 3 bases; unmatched junction nucleotides: 2. Germline CDR1 SGHVS, CDR2 FNYEAQ. This CDR3 is built from 15 residues. CDR3 bases: TGTGCCAGCAGCTTTGGGACAGGGGGCTACACTGAAGCTTTCTTT. Protein product: CASSFGTGGYTEAFF.

This clone turned up a few times. The rearrangement links TRBV7-9 to TRBJ1-5; D uncertain. The CDR3 totals 12 residues. Germline assignment: CDR1 SEHNR and CDR2 FQNEAQ (reference sequence). V lost 2 bases and J 6 bases, leaving 5 bases between the germline ends. The CDR3 region has the DNA TGTGCCAGCAGCTTATCGTCTCAGCCCCAGCATTTT. This codes for CASSLSSQPQHF.

This clone was seen a few times. The chain joins TRBV9 to TRBJ2-6; D is undetermined. The V end lost 0 bases, the J end lost 0 bases, and 13 bases lay between the germline ends. This CDR3 comprises 18 residues. Germline assignment: CDR1 SGDLS and CDR2 YYNGEE. This CDR3 is CASSVDSGRSSGANVLTF. The CDR3 region has the DNA TGTGCCAGCAGCGTAGACTCAGGAAGGAGCTCTGGGGCCAACGTCCTGACTTTC.

CDR3 bases: TGTGCCAGCAGCCAAGGAGATTTTAACTATGGCTACACCTTC. Translated: CASSQGDFNYGYTF. J is TRBJ1-2 and V is TRBV4-2; the D is unclear. The V gene's germline CDR1 is LGHNA and CDR2 YNFKEQ. The CDR3 consists of 14 residues. V lost 1 base, J lost 1 base, and 7 bases lay in between.

J is TRBJ1-2 and V is TRBV5-1, with D perhaps matching TRBD1 (6 bases). V lost 4 bases and J 4 bases, leaving 17 bases between the germline ends. This CDR3 comprises 15 residues. The germline CDR1 and CDR2 sequences are SGHRS and YFSETQ. Written as DNA, the CDR3 is TGCGCCAGCAGCCTACGTACAGGGCCGGGCTATGGCTACACCTTC. Protein sequence: CASSLRTGPGYGYTF.

V and J are TRBV5-1 and TRBJ1-1; D not resolved. This CDR3 region has 13 residues. The germline V and J ends were trimmed by 4 bases and 0 bases, with 7 bases remaining between them. Germline V gene lookup returns CDR1 SGHRS and CDR2 YFSETQ. The CDR3 spells CASSTDMNTEAFF. CDR3 DNA: TGCGCCAGCAGCACAGACATGAACACTGAAGCTTTCTTT.

The table lists this clone with a few counts. This chain joins TRBV28 and TRBJ2-3, with 11 bases fitting TRBD2. Germline V gene data show CDR1 as MDHEN and CDR2 as SYDVKM. J gave up 0 bases and V 4 bases, and 9 bases lay outside the gene matches. CDR3 length: 18 residues. The DNA of the CDR3 is TGTGCCAGCAGTTACGCCGCTAGCGGGAGGCCTAGCACAGATACGCAGTATTTT. Translation: CASSYAASGRPSTDTQYF.

The chain couples TRBV14 to TRBJ2-5, with a possible D match to TRBD2 (5 bases). V was trimmed by 1 base and J by 1 base, leaving 16 bases between them. CDR1 and CDR2 (germline): SGHDN, FVKESK. CDR3 length: 17 amino acids. The CDR3 nucleotides are TGTGCCAGCAGCCAAGCTACACACCGGGAACCCCAAGAGACCCAGTACTTC. Protein: CASSQATHREPQETQYF.

The genes are TRBV5-4 and TRBJ2-5, with D unresolved. With 1 base removed from V and 5 bases from J, the gap between germline ends came to 9 bases. CDR1 SGHNT and CDR2 YYREEE come from the germline V gene (reference sequence). The CDR3 is 13 amino acids. The CDR3 sequence: CASSLRFAETQYF. CDR3 DNA sequence: TGTGCCAGCAGCTTGCGGTTTGCGGAGACCCAGTACTTC.